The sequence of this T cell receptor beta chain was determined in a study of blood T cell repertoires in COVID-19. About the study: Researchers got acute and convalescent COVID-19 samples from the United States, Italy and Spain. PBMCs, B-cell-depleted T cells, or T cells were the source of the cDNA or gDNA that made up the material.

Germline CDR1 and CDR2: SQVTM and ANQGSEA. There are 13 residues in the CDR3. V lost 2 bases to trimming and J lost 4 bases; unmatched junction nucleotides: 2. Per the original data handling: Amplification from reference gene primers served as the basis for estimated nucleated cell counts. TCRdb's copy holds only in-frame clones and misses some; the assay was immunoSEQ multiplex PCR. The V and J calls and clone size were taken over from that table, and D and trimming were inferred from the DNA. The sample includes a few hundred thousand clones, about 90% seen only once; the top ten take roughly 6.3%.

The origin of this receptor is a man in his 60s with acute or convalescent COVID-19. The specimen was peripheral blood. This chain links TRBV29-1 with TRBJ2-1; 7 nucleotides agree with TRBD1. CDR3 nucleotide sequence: TGCAGCGTTGAACAGGGGGATTACAATGAGCAGTTCTTC. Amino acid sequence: CSVEQGDYNEQFF.